This is a list of T cell receptor beta chains from one sample in a study of blood T cell repertoires in COVID-19. TCRdb keeps only in-frame clones here, not all; method: immunoSEQ multiplex PCR. The sample records more than 150,000 clones, about three quarters being singletons. Source material: peripheral blood. All receptors come from a woman in her 70s with acute or convalescent COVID-19. Each CDR3 is given with its conserved first and last residue. The D gene is left open where the match is weak. Where a row states a size, it is once, few, many or the class of an expanded clone; other rows omit it.

TRBV7-2,TRBJ2-1,-,TRBD1,CASSLAGQGFGNEQFF,TGTGCCAGCAGCTTAGCGGGACAGGGGTTCGGCAATGAGCAGTTCTTC
TRBV5-1,TRBJ1-1,-,TRBD1,CASSYTGGKTEAFF,TGCGCCAGCAGCTACACAGGGGGCAAAACTGAAGCTTTCTTT
TRBV11-3,TRBJ2-7,-,TRBD2,CASSNGLAGGEQYF,TGTGCCAGCAGCAATGGACTAGCGGGAGGGGAGCAGTACTTC
TRBV30,TRBJ2-1,-,-,CAWSVLARNEQFF,TGTGCCTGGAGTGTACTAGCCCGAAATGAGCAGTTCTTC
TRBV15,TRBJ1-5,few,-,CATSRDQGQNQPQHF,TGTGCCACCAGCAGAGATCAGGGCCAGAATCAGCCCCAGCATTTT
TRBV29-1,TRBJ1-1,-,-,CSANPGGGANTEAFF,TGCAGCGCAAATCCGGGGGGGGGCGCGAACACTGAAGCTTTCTTT
TRBV7-5,TRBJ1-6,-,-,CARSLGQTYNSPLHF,TGTGCCAGAAGTTTAGGACAGACTTATAATTCACCCCTCCACTTT
TRBV19,TRBJ1-2,-,TRBD1,CASSSHGQGSYGYTF,TGTGCCAGTAGTTCCCACGGACAGGGGTCCTATGGCTACACCTTC
TRBV15,TRBJ2-5,-,TRBD2,CATSRDLGASGLQETQYF,TGTGCCACCAGCAGAGATCTCGGGGCTAGCGGTTTGCAAGAGACCCAGTACTTC
TRBV5-1,TRBJ2-1,-,-,CASSFGAENEQFF,TGCGCCAGCAGCTTTGGCGCGGAGAATGAGCAGTTCTTC
TRBV5-6,TRBJ1-4,-,TRBD1,CASSLGGQGRGKLFF,TGTGCCAGCAGCTTGGGGGGACAGGGCCGGGGAAAACTGTTTTTT
TRBV7-9,TRBJ2-5,-,-,CASSDNLETQYF,TGTGCCAGCAGCGACAACTTGGAGACCCAGTACTTC
TRBV3-1/TRBV3-2,TRBJ2-7,-,-,CASSQVSENYEQYF,TGTGCCAGCAGCCAAGTTTCGGAGAACTACGAGCAGTACTTC
TRBV5-1,TRBJ2-7,-,-,CASSLDVGEQYF,TGCGCCAGCAGCTTGGACGTCGGGGAGCAGTACTTC
TRBV29-1,TRBJ2-7,-,-,CSVEFPGEQYF,TGCAGCGTTGAATTTCCCGGCGAGCAGTACTTC
TRBV3-1/TRBV3-2,TRBJ1-1,-,-,CASSHWADLNTEAFF,TGTGCCAGCAGCCATTGGGCAGACCTGAACACTGAAGCTTTCTTT
TRBV4-1,TRBJ2-3,-,TRBD2,CASSPTVGLAGVAVRTDTQYF,TGCGCCAGCAGCCCGACTGTGGGACTAGCGGGAGTGGCAGTAAGGACAGATACGCAGTATTTT
TRBV5-4,TRBJ2-5,-,TRBD1,CASSRGTDQETQYF,TGTGCCAGCAGCAGAGGGACAGACCAAGAGACCCAGTACTTC
TRBV6-1,TRBJ2-2,-,TRBD2,CASSDGAGSVGTGELFF,TGTGCCAGCAGTGATGGAGCGGGATCGGTTGGCACCGGGGAGCTGTTTTTT
TRBV3-1/TRBV3-2,TRBJ1-4,-,TRBD1,CASSYRGLGEKLFF,TGTGCCAGCAGCTATAGGGGGCTTGGAGAAAAACTGTTTTTT
TRBV5-4,TRBJ2-7,once,-,CASSSWRGLSYEQYF,TGTGCCAGCAGCTCGTGGAGGGGGCTCTCCTACGAGCAGTACTTC
TRBV10-1,TRBJ1-4,once,-,CASSGGIGEKLFF,TGCGCCAGCAGTGGAGGGATCGGTGAAAAACTGTTTTTT
TRBV12-5,TRBJ2-5,-,-,CASGLELAETQYF,TGTGCTAGTGGTTTGGAGTTGGCAGAGACCCAGTACTTC
TRBV5-1,TRBJ2-1,few,-,CASSLARGLVNEQFF,TGCGCCAGCAGCTTGGCCCGTGGTCTAGTCAATGAGCAGTTCTTC
TRBV7-3,TRBJ1-2,-,TRBD1,CASSPRQGYGYTF,TGTGCCAGCAGCCCCCGACAGGGCTATGGCTACACCTTC
TRBV13,TRBJ1-4,-,-,CASSLGLGGREKLFF,TGTGCCAGCAGCTTAGGCCTCGGGGGGCGAGAAAAACTGTTTTTT
TRBV29-1,TRBJ2-7,few,-,CSVTRGYEQYF,TGCAGCGTTACGAGAGGCTACGAGCAGTACTTC
TRBV6-2/TRBV6-3,TRBJ2-2,-,-,CASSYIYTGELFF,TGTGCCAGCAGTTACATATACACCGGGGAGCTGTTTTTT
TRBV28,TRBJ2-4,-,TRBD1,CASSRRWTGISKNIQYF,TGTGCCAGCAGTAGACGTTGGACAGGGATTTCCAAAAACATTCAGTACTTC
TRBV7-6,TRBJ2-3,-,TRBD1,CASSLGTGGADTQYF,TGTGCCAGCAGCCTCGGGACAGGGGGCGCAGATACGCAGTATTTT
TRBV15,TRBJ2-7,-,-,CATSRDRLTYEQYF,TGTGCCACCAGCAGAGATCGCCTAACCTACGAGCAGTACTTC
TRBV5-5,TRBJ2-4,-,TRBD2,CASSQGRGVAGGPGNIQYF,TGTGCCAGCAGCCAAGGTCGGGGGGTAGCGGGAGGGCCAGGGAACATTCAGTACTTC
TRBV19,TRBJ1-5,-,-,CASSRRGGNQPQHF,TGTGCCAGTAGCCGCCGAGGGGGAAATCAGCCCCAGCATTTT
TRBV9,TRBJ2-5,-,-,CASSVGWTQETQYF,TGTGCCAGCAGCGTAGGCTGGACACAAGAGACCCAGTACTTC
TRBV12-3/TRBV12-4,TRBJ2-7,-,-,CASSLGGTQYF,TGTGCCAGCAGTTTGGGGGGAACGCAGTACTTC
TRBV18,TRBJ2-3,-,TRBD2,CASSPPSSGISSSQYF,TGTGCCAGCTCACCACCGTCTAGCGGGATCTCCTCTTCACAGTATTTT
TRBV18,TRBJ2-2,-,-,CASSPSTPPFGELFF,TGTGCCAGCTCACCATCGACACCCCCCTTTGGGGAGCTGTTTTTT
TRBV3-1/TRBV3-2,TRBJ1-2,few,TRBD1,CASSQVRTGGGGYTF,TGTGCCAGCAGCCAGGTCCGGACAGGCGGCGGTGGCTACACCTTC
TRBV20-1,TRBJ1-3,many,TRBD1,CSASRGQLLGTHTIYF,TGCAGTGCAAGTAGGGGACAGCTGTTGGGGACCCACACCATATATTTT
TRBV7-9,TRBJ2-1,-,-,CASSETGNRFLF,TGTGCCAGCAGTGAAACCGGGAACCGATTTCTCTTC
TRBV6-4,TRBJ2-6,-,-,CASSTVSGANVLTF,TGTGCCAGCAGTACGGTTTCTGGGGCCAACGTCCTGACTTTC
TRBV12-3/TRBV12-4,TRBJ1-5,-,-,CASSGDTNQPQHF,TGTGCCAGCAGTGGGGACACCAATCAGCCCCAGCATTTT
TRBV5-1,TRBJ2-3,-,TRBD2,CASSYTGGPSTDTQYF,TGCGCCAGCAGCTATACGGGAGGGCCTAGCACAGATACGCAGTATTTT
TRBV9,TRBJ1-2,-,-,CASSVVPRSDYGYTF,TGTGCCAGCAGCGTAGTGCCTAGGTCGGACTATGGCTACACCTTC
TRBV7-9,TRBJ2-2,-,-,CASSFSRQGTNTGELFF,TGTGCCAGCAGCTTTTCCCGCCAGGGGACGAACACCGGGGAGCTGTTTTTT
TRBV18,TRBJ2-1,-,-,CASSLPGVNNEQFF,TGTGCCAGCTCTCTCCCGGGAGTGAACAATGAGCAGTTCTTC
TRBV19,TRBJ1-2,-,TRBD1,CASSARQGARFGYTF,TGTGCCAGTAGTGCAAGACAGGGGGCGCGTTTCGGCTACACCTTC
TRBV7-2,TRBJ2-7,-,-,CASSFIGGGVEYEQYF,TGTGCCAGCAGCTTCATAGGGGGGGGAGTGGAGTACGAGCAGTACTTC
TRBV6-5,TRBJ2-1,-,TRBD2,CASSYPAGAYNEQFF,TGTGCCAGCAGTTACCCGGCGGGAGCATACAATGAGCAGTTCTTC
TRBV6-1,TRBJ2-3,-,TRBD2,CASSDIVLAGGLTDTQYF,TGTGCCAGCAGTGACATCGTGCTAGCGGGAGGGCTAACAGATACGCAGTATTTT
TRBV7-3,TRBJ2-2,once,TRBD1,CASSPPTGLYTGELFF,TGTGCCAGCAGCCCTCCGACAGGGTTGTACACCGGGGAGCTGTTTTTT
TRBV30,TRBJ2-1,few,TRBD1,CAWGPETGGNEQFF,TGTGCCTGGGGCCCGGAGACAGGGGGCAATGAGCAGTTCTTC
TRBV24-1,TRBJ2-1,-,TRBD2,CATSEAGTSGWDEQFF,TGTGCCACCAGTGAGGCCGGGACTAGCGGGTGGGATGAGCAGTTCTTC